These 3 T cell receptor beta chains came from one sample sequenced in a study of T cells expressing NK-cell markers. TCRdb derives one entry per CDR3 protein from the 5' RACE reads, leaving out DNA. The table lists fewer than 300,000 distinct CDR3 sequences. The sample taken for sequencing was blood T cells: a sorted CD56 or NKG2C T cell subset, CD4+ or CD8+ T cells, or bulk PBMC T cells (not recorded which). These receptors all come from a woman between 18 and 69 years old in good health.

CDR3 amino acids: CASSFSAGVVGNEQFF. This chain uses TRBV7-3 with TRBJ2-1; TCRdb proposes TRBD2, but this gene call is untestable without DNA. Per the germline V gene, CDR1 is SGHTA and CDR2 is FQGTGA. This CDR3 has 16 amino acids.

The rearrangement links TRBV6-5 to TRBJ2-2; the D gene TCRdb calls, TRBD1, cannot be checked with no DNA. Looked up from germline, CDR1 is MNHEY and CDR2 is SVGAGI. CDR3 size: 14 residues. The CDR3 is CASSYTGGTGELFF.

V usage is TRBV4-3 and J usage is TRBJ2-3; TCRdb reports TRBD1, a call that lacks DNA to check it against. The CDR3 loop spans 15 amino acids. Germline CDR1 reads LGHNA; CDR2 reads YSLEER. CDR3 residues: CASSQDLTGGDTQYF.